The next 25 T cell receptor beta chains were all read from a single sample in a study of blood T cell repertoires in COVID-19 (dated by TCRdb to about 2020). The method behind the library was the immunoSEQ multiplex PCR assay. TCRdb retrieved this table from immuneACCESS and kept in-frame rearrangements only. Not all clones are present; in checked studies, unresolved V genes account for under half, and no reason is known for the remainder. For this sample there are approximately 300,000 clones; more than 75% appear just once. The leading ten clones occupy about 2.7% of the sample. The specimen was PBMCs or T cells enriched from blood (not recorded which). These receptors all come from a woman aged 18-29 years who had recovered from COVID-19.

This clone turned up a few times. J is TRBJ2-2 and V is TRBV28; D is unclear. The CDR3 is 13 amino acids. V was pared by 6 bases and J by 5 bases, with 10 bases between. Germline V gene lookup returns CDR1 MDHEN and CDR2 SYDVKM. DNA for the CDR3: TGTGCCAGCAGAACCTCACAAACCGGGGAGCTGTTTTTT. Protein product: CASRTSQTGELFF.

The chain has TRBV7-3 and TRBJ1-1; D is unresolved. CDR1 is SGHTA, CDR2 FQGTGA, per germline. The CDR3 sequence is 14 residues long. V was trimmed by 5 bases and J by 3 bases, leaving 13 bases between them. The CDR3 region has the DNA TGTGCCAGCAGCGAAGATCTGGCGGACACTGAAGCTTTCTTT. Amino acid sequence: CASSEDLADTEAFF.

The genes are TRBV5-1 and TRBJ2-3; 10 bases align to TRBD2. CDR1 and CDR2 from the germline V gene are SGHRS and YFSETQ. V lost 2 bases and J lost 2; bases outside the gene matches: 5. This CDR3 has 16 amino acids. CDR3: CASSFLAGGLTDTQYF. The CDR3 nucleotides are TGCGCCAGCAGCTTTTTAGCGGGGGGACTCACAGATACGCAGTATTTT.

The chain uses TRBV28 and TRBJ2-7, with TRBD2 matching over 9 bases. This CDR3 has 14 amino acids. The trim removed 5 bases at V and 4 bases at J, leaving 6 bases unmatched. Germline V lookup: CDR1 MDHEN, CDR2 SYDVKM. CDR3 in DNA: TGTGCCAGCAGTCTTAGCGGGAGCGGATACGAGCAGTACTTC. Its translation is CASSLSGSGYEQYF.

The chain is built from TRBV28 and TRBJ2-5; 9 bases match TRBD2. The V and J ends lost 5 bases and 2 bases, in that order; junction bases with no gene match: 9. The germline V gene encodes CDR1 MDHEN and CDR2 SYDVKM. The CDR3 loop spans 16 amino acids. The CDR3 loop is CASSTGLTSGQETQYF. Here the CDR3 DNA reads TGTGCCAGCAGTACAGGGTTAACTAGCGGGCAAGAGACCCAGTACTTC. Combining the CDR3 with reference TRBV28 and TRBJ2-5 gives the whole variable domain DVKVTQSSRYLVKRTGEKVFLECVQDMDHENMFWYRQDPGLGLRLIYFSYDVKMKEKGDIPEGYSVSREKKERFSLILESASTNQTSMYLCASSTGLTSGQETQYFGPGTRLLVL.

The chain carries TRBV11-3 and TRBJ1-2; D call uncertain. There are 14 residues in the CDR3. Germline CDR1 is SGHNT and CDR2 is YENEEA. V was cut by 5 bases and J by 4 bases, with 14 bases left in between. The CDR3 DNA is TGTGCCAGCAGCCGGAGAGGAGGGTTCTATGGCTACACCTTC. Translating gives CASSRRGGFYGYTF.

The chain couples TRBV3-1 (or the pseudogene TRBV3-2) to TRBJ2-5, with 9 positions matching TRBD2. The CDR3 contains 15 residues. The V and J ends lost 2 bases and 3 bases, in that order; junction bases with no gene match: 4. Germline V gene sequence: CDR1 LGHDT, CDR2 YNNKEL (reference sequence). The CDR3 spells CASSQMTSGEETQYF. CDR3 coding DNA: TGTGCCAGCAGCCAAATGACTAGCGGCGAAGAGACCCAGTACTTC.

The CDR3 DNA sequence: TGTGCCAGCAGCTTAGAGCCAGGGATGAACACTGAAGCTTTCTTT. It codes for CASSLEPGMNTEAFF. The rearrangement uses TRBV13 and TRBJ1-1; possible D gene TRBD1, 5 bases. CDR3 length: 15 residues. CDR1 is PRHDT, CDR2 FYEKMQ, per germline (reference sequence). Between the trimmed V and J ends, which lost 1 base and 0 bases, there was a span of 9 bases.

V usage is TRBV5-8 and J usage is TRBJ2-2; D is ambiguous. Germline V CDR1 and CDR2: SGHTS, YDEGEE. V lost 3 bases and J 5 bases, leaving 17 bases between the germline ends. The CDR3 runs to 16 residues. The CDR3 DNA is TGTGCCAGCAGCTATAGTATGGAAGTGCGGACCGGGGAGCTGTTTTTT. Residues: CASSYSMEVRTGELFF.

The genes are TRBV2 and TRBJ2-4; 8 bases agree with TRBD1. The CDR3 extends over 17 amino acids. The V gene's germline CDR1 is SNHLY and CDR2 FYNNEI. Unmatched junction bases numbered 9, after V lost 2 bases and J lost 3 bases. The CDR3: CASSEFQGATSKNIQYF. The CDR3, as DNA: TGTGCCAGCAGTGAATTCCAGGGGGCTACTAGCAAAAACATTCAGTACTTC. The full variable domain, completed using reference TRBV2 and TRBJ2-4, is EPEVTQTPSHQVTQMGQEVILRCVPISNHLYFYWYRQILGQKVEFLVSFYNNEISEKSEIFDDQFSVERPDGSNFTLKIRSTKLEDSAMYFCASSEFQGATSKNIQYFGAGTRLSVL.

The chain uses TRBV19 and TRBJ2-7; 10 bases fit TRBD1. J was trimmed by 4 bases and V by 2 bases; bases with no gene match: 5. Germline V gene data show CDR1 as LNHDA and CDR2 as SQIVND (reference sequence). The CDR3 covers 15 residues. In nucleotides, the CDR3 is TGTGCCAGTAGTATAAGTTCGGGACAGGGGTACGAGCAGTACTTC. Its translation: CASSISSGQGYEQYF.

There are many counts of this clone. The V gene is TRBV5-6, the J gene TRBJ2-2; 12 bases line up with TRBD2. Germline CDR1 reads SGHDT; CDR2 reads YYEEEE. V lost 2 bases, J lost 2 bases, and 4 bases stayed unmatched. This CDR3 has 17 residues. The CDR3 DNA sequence: TGTGCCAGCAGCTTTTGGACTAGCGGGGAAAACACCGGGGAGCTGTTTTTT. Amino acid sequence: CASSFWTSGENTGELFF.

The CDR3 protein is CASSVYRQQETQYF. In DNA, the CDR3 is TGTGCCAGCAGCGTGTACAGGCAGCAAGAGACCCAGTACTTC. The chain links TRBV3-1 (or the pseudogene TRBV3-2) to TRBJ2-5, with D tentatively TRBD1 (5 bases). Germline CDR1 reads LGHDT; CDR2 reads YNNKEL (reference sequence). V shed 5 bases and J shed 2 bases, with 12 bases lying between them. CDR3 length: 14 residues.

V is TRBV29-1 and J is TRBJ1-2, with D perhaps TRBD1 (6 bases). With 1 base removed from V and 7 bases from J, the gap between germline ends came to 16 bases. Germline assignment: CDR1 SQVTM and CDR2 ANQGSEA. This CDR3 spans 14 amino acids. CDR3 protein: CSVEAAVGHRGYTF. The CDR3 DNA reads as TGCAGCGTTGAAGCGGCGGTGGGACACCGTGGCTACACCTTC.

The V call is TRBV13, the J call TRBJ2-5, with D possibly being TRBD2 (6 bases). The CDR3 length is 13 residues. V lost 0 bases and J 7 bases, leaving 9 bases between the germline ends. CDR1 is PRHDT, CDR2 FYEKMQ, per germline (reference sequence). CDR3 sequence (DNA): TGTGCCAGCAGCTTAGGGACAGCGGGGACCCAGTACTTC. Translated: CASSLGTAGTQYF.

V and J are TRBV4-1 and TRBJ2-7; no firm D call. Per germline, CDR1 MGHRA and CDR2 YSYEKL. The V end lost 4 bases, the J end lost 3 bases, and 13 bases lay between the germline ends. The CDR3 runs to 14 residues. CDR3 sequence reads: CASSPGGSLYEQYF. As DNA, the CDR3 is TGCGCCAGCAGCCCCGGCGGCAGTCTCTACGAGCAGTACTTC.

The CDR3 here is CASSPGLFSGANVLTF. In DNA form, the CDR3 reads TGTGCCAGCAGCCCGGGACTCTTCTCTGGGGCCAACGTCCTGACTTTC. The genes are TRBV11-1 and TRBJ2-6; D possibly corresponds to TRBD2 (6 bases). Germline CDR1 SGHAT, CDR2 FQDESV (reference sequence). This CDR3 region has 16 residues. The V gene lost 5 bases and the J gene lost 0 bases, with 11 bases spanning the gap.

The V gene is TRBV10-3, the J gene TRBJ2-3, with 9 bases identical to TRBD1. The germline CDR1 and CDR2 sequences are ENHRY and SYGVKD. V lost 6 bases and J lost 2; bases outside the gene matches: 6. The CDR3 totals 15 residues. The CDR3 protein is CAIRTGQGNTDTQYF. Here the CDR3 DNA reads TGTGCCATCAGGACGGGACAGGGCAACACAGATACGCAGTATTTT.

This clone was picked up a small number of times. This same CDR3 is encoded by further DNA sequences in the sample. The J gene is TRBJ2-1, the V gene TRBV7-2, with D perhaps TRBD2 (5 bases). This CDR3 has 13 residues. In germline, CDR1 is SGHTA, CDR2 FQGNSA. Trimming stripped 5 bases from V and 3 bases from J, with 8 bases between. The CDR3 coding sequence is TGTGCCAGCAGCCCCGGGGTCTACAATGAGCAGTTCTTC. As protein: CASSPGVYNEQFF.

The chain links TRBV4-3 to TRBJ2-7; 9 bases align to TRBD1. With 1 base clipped from V and 2 bases from J, the junction kept 9 bases outside the gene matches. In germline, CDR1 is LGHNA, CDR2 YSLEER. CDR3 size: 17 residues. In DNA, the CDR3 is TGCGCCAGCAGCCAAGCGGGACAGGGAAGAGGCACCTACGAGCAGTACTTC. This sequence encodes CASSQAGQGRGTYEQYF.

The rearrangement joins TRBV13 to TRBJ2-1; 8 nucleotides match TRBD1. J gave up 3 bases and V 4 bases, and 2 bases lay outside the gene matches. The CDR3 is 14 residues long. Germline-derived CDR1 and CDR2 are PRHDT and FYEKMQ (reference sequence). Here the CDR3 reads CASSSGTGYNEQFF. The CDR3 DNA sequence: TGTGCCAGCAGCTCAGGGACAGGCTACAATGAGCAGTTCTTC.

This rearrangement joins TRBV5-6 to TRBJ2-2; the match to TRBD1 covers 8 bases. Germline loops: CDR1 SGHDT, CDR2 YYEEEE. The CDR3 has 15 residues. The V and J ends lost 0 bases and 6 bases, in that order; junction bases with no gene match: 4. CDR3 DNA: TGTGCCAGCAGCTTGGGGACAGGGTACTCCGGGGAGCTGTTTTTT. As protein: CASSLGTGYSGELFF.

The chain couples TRBV19 to TRBJ2-3, with D possibly being TRBD1 (6 bases). Germline CDR1 is LNHDA and CDR2 is SQIVND (reference sequence). Deletions cut 5 bases from V and 2 bases from J, with 11 bases between. The CDR3 is 14 residues long. CDR3 bases: TGTGCCAGTAGTGTGGGACAACACACAGATACGCAGTATTTT. Amino acids: CASSVGQHTDTQYF.

The rearrangement uses TRBV21-1 and TRBJ2-5; TRBD1 was called by the table and not checked on the DNA. TRBV21-1 is annotated as a pseudogene. The CDR3 extends over 14 amino acids. CDR3 protein: CASSKGHLGETQYF. CDR3 DNA sequence: TGTGCCAGCAGCAAGGGACATCTAGGAGAGACCCAGTACTTC.

V usage is TRBV12-5 and J usage is TRBJ2-3; 7 bases are a match to TRBD1. Trimming removed 0 bases from V and 4 bases from J; junction bases left unmatched: 4. From germline, CDR1 is LGHNT and CDR2 FRNRAP. The CDR3 spans 15 residues. The DNA for the CDR3 is TGTGCTAGTGGTTTGGTAGGGGGCTGGGCAGATACGCAGTATTTT. Translating it yields CASGLVGGWADTQYF.